The present entry profiles one T cell receptor (beta chain) with its context. As yet, its antigen is unknown. The length of the CDR3 is 14 residues. Trimming removed 6 bases from V and 0 bases from J, with 13 bases in between. The germline gives CDR1 SGHRS, CDR2 YFSETQ. Only in-frame clones appear in the TCRdb table, and some are missing; sequencing was by immunoSEQ multiplex PCR. The sample holds tens of thousands of clones, 88% seen once. These data are taken from a study of a mutant IDH1 vaccine in newly diagnosed glioma. Study-level information: Most had both radiotherapy and temozolomide beforehand; others had only one.

Time point defined: week 35, safety follow-up. Vaccine doses each comprised 300 ug of mutant IDH1 20-mer peptide, with topical imiquimod. Sequenced here: PBMCs, sampled from a glioma patient whose treatment included an IDH1 peptide vaccine. This clonotype was obtained from a woman in her thirties or forties with glioma. The chain is built from TRBV5-1 and TRBJ2-7; the D gene is possibly TRBD2 (5 bases). Written as DNA, the CDR3 is TGCGCCAGCACCGCGGGCTCCAGCTCCTACGAGCAGTACTTC. This gives the protein CASTAGSSSYEQYF.